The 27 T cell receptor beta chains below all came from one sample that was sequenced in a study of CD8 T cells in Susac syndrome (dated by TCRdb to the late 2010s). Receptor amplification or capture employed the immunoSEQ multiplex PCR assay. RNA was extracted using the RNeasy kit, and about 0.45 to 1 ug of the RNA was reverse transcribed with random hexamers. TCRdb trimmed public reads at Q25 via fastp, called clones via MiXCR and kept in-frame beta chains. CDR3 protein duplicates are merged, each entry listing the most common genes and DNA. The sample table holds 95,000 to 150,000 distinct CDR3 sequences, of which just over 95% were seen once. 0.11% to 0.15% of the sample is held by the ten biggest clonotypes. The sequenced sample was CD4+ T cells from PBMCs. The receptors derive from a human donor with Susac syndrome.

Here the CDR3 reads CASSSDRVIDTQYF. CDR3 bases: TGCGCCAGCAGCTCGGACAGGGTGATAGATACGCAGTATTTT. The J gene is TRBJ2-3, the V gene TRBV5-1; 8 bases agree with TRBD1. Germline V lookup: CDR1 SGHRS, CDR2 YFSETQ. The CDR3 is 14 residues long. The junction had 5 bases not matched to a gene; V was cut back by 3 bases and J by 5 bases.

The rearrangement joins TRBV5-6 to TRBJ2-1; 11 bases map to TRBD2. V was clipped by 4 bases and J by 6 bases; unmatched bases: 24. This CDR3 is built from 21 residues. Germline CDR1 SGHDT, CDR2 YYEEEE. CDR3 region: CASSNPGRGNLAGGFRNEQFF. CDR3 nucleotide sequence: TGTGCCAGCAGCAACCCCGGCAGGGGGAACTTAGCGGGAGGGTTTCGCAATGAGCAGTTCTTC.

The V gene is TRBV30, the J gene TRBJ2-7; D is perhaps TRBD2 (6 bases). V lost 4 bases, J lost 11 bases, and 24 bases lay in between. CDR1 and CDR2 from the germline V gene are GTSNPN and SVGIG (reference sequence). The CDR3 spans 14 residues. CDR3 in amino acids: CAWTNPGTGRREYF. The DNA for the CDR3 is TGTGCCTGGACCAACCCCGGGACCGGGAGACGGGAGTACTTC.

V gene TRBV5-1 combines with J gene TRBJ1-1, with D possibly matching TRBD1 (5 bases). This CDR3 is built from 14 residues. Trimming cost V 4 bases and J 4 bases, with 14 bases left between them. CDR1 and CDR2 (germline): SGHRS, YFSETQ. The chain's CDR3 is CASSRTAGSTEAFF. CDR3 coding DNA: TGCGCCAGCAGCCGAACCGCAGGGAGCACTGAAGCTTTCTTT.

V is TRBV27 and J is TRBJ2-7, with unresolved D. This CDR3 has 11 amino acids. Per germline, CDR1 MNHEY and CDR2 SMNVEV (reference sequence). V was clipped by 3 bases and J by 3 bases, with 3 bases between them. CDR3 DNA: TGTGCCAGCAGTTTCGTCTACGAGCAGTACTTC. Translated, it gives CASSFVYEQYF.

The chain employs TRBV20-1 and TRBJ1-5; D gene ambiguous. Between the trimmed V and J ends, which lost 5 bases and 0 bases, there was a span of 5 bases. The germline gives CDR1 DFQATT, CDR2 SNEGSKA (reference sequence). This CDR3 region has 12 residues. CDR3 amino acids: CSAGPSNQPQHF. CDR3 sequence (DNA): TGCAGTGCTGGGCCTAGCAATCAGCCCCAGCATTTT.

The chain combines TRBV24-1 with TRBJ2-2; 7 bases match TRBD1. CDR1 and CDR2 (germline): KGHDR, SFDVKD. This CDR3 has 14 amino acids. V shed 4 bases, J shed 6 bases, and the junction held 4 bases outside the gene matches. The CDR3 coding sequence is TGTGCCACCAGTGACGAAGACAGGGCCGGGGAGCTGTTTTTT. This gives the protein CATSDEDRAGELFF.

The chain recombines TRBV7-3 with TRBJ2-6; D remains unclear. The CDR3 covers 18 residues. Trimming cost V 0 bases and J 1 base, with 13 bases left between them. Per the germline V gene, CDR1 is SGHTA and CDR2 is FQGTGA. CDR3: CASSLTGRSFSGANVLTF. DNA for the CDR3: TGTGCCAGCAGCTTAACGGGCAGATCATTTTCTGGGGCCAACGTCCTGACTTTC. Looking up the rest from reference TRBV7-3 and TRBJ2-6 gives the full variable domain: GAGVSQTPSNKVTEKGKYVELRCDPISGHTALYWYRQSLGQGPEFLIYFQGTGAADDSGLPNDRFFAVRPEGSVSTLKIQRTERGDSAVYLCASSLTGRSFSGANVLTFGAGSRLTVL.

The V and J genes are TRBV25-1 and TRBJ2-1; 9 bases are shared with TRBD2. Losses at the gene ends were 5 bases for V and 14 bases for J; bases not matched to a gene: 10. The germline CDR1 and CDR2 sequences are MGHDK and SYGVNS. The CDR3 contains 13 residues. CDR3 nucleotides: TGTGCCAGCAGTACCGAGGGGTTAGCGGGAGAGTTCTTC. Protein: CASSTEGLAGEFF. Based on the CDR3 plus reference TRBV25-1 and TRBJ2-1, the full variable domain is EADIYQTPRYLVIGTGKKITLECSQTMGHDKMYWYQQDPGMELHLIHYSYGVNSTEKGDLSSESTVSRIRTEHFPLTLESARPSHTSQYLCASSTEGLAGEFFGPGTRLTVL.

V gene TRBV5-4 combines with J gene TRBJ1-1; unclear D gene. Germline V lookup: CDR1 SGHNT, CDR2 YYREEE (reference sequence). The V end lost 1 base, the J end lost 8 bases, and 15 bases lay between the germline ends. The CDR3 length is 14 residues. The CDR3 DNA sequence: TGTGCCAGCAGCTTGACGGTCGACCGCAGGGAAGCTTTCTTT. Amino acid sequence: CASSLTVDRREAFF.

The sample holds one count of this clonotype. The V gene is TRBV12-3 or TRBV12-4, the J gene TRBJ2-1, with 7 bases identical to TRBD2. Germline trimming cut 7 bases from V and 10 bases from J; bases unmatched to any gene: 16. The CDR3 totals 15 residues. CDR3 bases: TGTGCCAGCATTCTCGCGGCGGGAGTAGGGTCCGAGCAGTTCTTC. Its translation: CASILAAGVGSEQFF.

The CDR3 DNA follows: TGTGCCACCAGTGATTTGCTGGGCAATCAGCCCCAGCATTTT. Its protein product is CATSDLLGNQPQHF. The chain uses TRBV24-1 and TRBJ1-5; no clear D gene. In germline, CDR1 is KGHDR, CDR2 SFDVKD. This CDR3 comprises 14 residues. V was pared by 0 bases and J by 2 bases, with 4 bases between.

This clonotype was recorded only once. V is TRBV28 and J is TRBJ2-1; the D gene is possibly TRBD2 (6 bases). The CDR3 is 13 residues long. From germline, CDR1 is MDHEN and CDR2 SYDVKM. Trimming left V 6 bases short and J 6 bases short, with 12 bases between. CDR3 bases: TGTGCCAGCAGCCTCCCGGGACTCAATGAGCAGTTCTTC. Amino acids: CASSLPGLNEQFF.

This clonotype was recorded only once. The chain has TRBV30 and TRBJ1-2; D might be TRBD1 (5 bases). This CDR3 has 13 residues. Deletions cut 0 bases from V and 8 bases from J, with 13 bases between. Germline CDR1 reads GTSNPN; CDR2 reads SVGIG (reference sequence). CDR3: CAWSVLGVGGYTF. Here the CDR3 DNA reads TGTGCCTGGAGTGTACTAGGGGTTGGGGGCTACACCTTC.

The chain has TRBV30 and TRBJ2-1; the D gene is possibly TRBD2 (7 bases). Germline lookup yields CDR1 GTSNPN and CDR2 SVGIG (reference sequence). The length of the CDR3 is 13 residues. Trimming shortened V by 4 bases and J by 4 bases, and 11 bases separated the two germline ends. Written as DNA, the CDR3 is TGTGCCTGGACTAGCGGACAGTACAATGAGCAGTTCTTC. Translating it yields CAWTSGQYNEQFF.

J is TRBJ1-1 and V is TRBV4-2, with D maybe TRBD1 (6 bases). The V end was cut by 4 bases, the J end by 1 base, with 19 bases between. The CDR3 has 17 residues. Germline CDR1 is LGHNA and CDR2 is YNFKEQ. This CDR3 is CASSPSADGGPNTEAFF. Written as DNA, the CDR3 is TGTGCCAGCAGCCCTTCGGCCGACGGGGGCCCGAACACTGAAGCTTTCTTT.

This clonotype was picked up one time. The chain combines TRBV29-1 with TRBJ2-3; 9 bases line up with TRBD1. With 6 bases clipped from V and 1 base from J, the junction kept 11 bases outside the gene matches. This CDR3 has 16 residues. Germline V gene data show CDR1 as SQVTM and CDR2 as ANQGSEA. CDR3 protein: CSVDPGTGSRTDTQYF. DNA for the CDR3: TGCAGCGTAGACCCCGGGACAGGGTCTCGCACAGATACGCAGTATTTT.

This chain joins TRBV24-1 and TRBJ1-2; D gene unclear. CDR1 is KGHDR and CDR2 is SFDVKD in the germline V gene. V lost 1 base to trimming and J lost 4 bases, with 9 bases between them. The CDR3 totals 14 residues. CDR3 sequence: CATSDLDIPYGYTF. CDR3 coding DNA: TGTGCCACCAGTGATTTAGACATACCCTATGGCTACACCTTC.

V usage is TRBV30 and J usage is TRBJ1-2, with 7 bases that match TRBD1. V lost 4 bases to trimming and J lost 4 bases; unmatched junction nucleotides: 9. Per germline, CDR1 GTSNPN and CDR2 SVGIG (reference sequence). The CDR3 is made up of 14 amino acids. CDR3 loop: CAWTDARGIYGYTF. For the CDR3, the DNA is TGTGCCTGGACCGACGCCAGGGGGATCTATGGCTACACCTTC.

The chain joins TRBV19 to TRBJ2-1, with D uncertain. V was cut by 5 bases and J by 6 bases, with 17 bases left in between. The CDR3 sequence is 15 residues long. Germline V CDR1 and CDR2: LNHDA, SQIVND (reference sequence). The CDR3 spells CASSAHDLGGNEQFF. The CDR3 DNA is TGTGCCAGTAGTGCCCACGATCTAGGTGGCAATGAGCAGTTCTTC.

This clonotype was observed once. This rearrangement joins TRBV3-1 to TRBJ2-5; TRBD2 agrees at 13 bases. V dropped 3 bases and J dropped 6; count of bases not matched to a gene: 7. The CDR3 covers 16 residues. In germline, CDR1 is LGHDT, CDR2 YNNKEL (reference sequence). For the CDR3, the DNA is TGTGCCAGCAGCCACGACGGACTAGCGGGAGAACAGACCCAGTACTTC. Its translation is CASSHDGLAGEQTQYF.

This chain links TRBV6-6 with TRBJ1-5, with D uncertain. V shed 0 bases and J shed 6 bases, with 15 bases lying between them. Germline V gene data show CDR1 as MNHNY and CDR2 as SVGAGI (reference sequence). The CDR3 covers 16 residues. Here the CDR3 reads CASSYSGYSLVQPQHF. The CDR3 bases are TGTGCCAGCAGTTACTCAGGGTACAGTTTGGTTCAGCCCCAGCATTTT.

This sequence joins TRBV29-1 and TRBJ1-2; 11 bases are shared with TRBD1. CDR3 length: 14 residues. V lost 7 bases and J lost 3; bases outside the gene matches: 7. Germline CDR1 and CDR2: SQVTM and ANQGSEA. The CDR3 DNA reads TGCAGCGCACAGGACAGGGGGCAGGACTATGGCTACACCTTC. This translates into CSAQDRGQDYGYTF.

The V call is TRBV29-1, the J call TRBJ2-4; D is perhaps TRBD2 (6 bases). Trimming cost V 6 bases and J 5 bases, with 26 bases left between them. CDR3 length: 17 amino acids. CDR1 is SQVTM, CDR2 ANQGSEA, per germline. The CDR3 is CSVGTLSAIPQENIQYF. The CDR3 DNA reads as TGCAGCGTCGGGACTCTAAGCGCCATTCCCCAAGAAAACATTCAGTACTTC.

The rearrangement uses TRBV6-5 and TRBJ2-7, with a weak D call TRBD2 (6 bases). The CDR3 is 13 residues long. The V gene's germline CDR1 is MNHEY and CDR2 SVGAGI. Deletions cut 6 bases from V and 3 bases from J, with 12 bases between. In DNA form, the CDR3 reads TGTGCCAGCAGCGCGGGGTTAAACTACGAGCAGTACTTC. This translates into CASSAGLNYEQYF.

CDR3 protein: CSVGLRDGTYNEQFF. The CDR3 DNA is TGCAGCGTTGGGTTGCGGGATGGCACCTACAATGAGCAGTTCTTC. This chain links TRBV29-1 with TRBJ2-1; possible D gene TRBD2, 6 bases. Trimming took off 4 bases at V and 2 bases at J, with 15 bases between the two ends. The germline V gene has CDR1 SQVTM and CDR2 ANQGSEA. There are 15 residues in the CDR3.

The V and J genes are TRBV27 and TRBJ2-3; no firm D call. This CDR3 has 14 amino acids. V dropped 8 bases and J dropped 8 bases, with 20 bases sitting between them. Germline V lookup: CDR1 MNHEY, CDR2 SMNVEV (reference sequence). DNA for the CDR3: TGTGCCAGCGGCTACACCCGTCTGGGGTCTACGCAGTATTTT. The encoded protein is CASGYTRLGSTQYF.